A single T cell receptor (beta chain) is shown here with its context. The data derive from a study of control samples from healthy donors and cancer patients. The data were produced by immunoSEQ multiplex PCR, yet TCRdb's version contains in-frame clones alone and is incomplete. The sample lists over 150,000 clones, roughly 94% occurring once. CDR1 is WSHSY and CDR2 is SAAADI in the germline V gene. V lost 5 bases and J lost 3; bases outside the gene matches: 6. This CDR3 spans 15 amino acids. The specimen sequenced was PBMCs. The rearrangement links TRBV10-2 to TRBJ1-5; 8 bases agree with TRBD1. The sequence was collected from a man in his sixties with colorectal cancer. The CDR3 DNA reads TGCGCCAGCAGTACCGGACAGGGTTACAATCAGCCCCAGCATTTT. Its translation is CASSTGQGYNQPQHF.